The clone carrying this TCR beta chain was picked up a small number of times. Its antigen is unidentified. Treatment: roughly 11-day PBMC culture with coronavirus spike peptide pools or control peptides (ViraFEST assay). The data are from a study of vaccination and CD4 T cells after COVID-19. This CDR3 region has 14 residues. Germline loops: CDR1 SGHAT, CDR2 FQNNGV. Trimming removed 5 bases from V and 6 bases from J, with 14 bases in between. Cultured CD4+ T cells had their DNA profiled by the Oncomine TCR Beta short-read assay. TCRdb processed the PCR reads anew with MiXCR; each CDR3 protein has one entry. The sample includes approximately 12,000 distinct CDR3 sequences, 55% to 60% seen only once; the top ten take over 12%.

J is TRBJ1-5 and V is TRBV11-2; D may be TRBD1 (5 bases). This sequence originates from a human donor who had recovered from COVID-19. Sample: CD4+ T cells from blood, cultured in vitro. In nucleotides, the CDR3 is TGTGCCAGCAGCCCAAGAGACGGGGGTCAGCCCCAGCATTTT. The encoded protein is CASSPRDGGQPQHF.